Listed below are T cell receptor beta chains from one sample, sequenced in a study of cytotoxic CD8 clonotypes in ibrutinib-treated CLL. Clones were sequenced by immunoSEQ multiplex PCR, and TCRdb holds only the in-frame ones, with some missing. The data show under 75,000 clones, with 65% to 75% seen just once and around 43% held by the top ten. Sequenced here: PBMCs, sampled after 12 months of ibrutinib treatment. Receptors originate from a human donor with chronic lymphocytic leukemia. Both conserved end residues are part of each CDR3. Expanded clones are given a class, and other clones once, few, many or no size at all.

TRBJ2-5	TRBV7-2	NA	CASSSVQATQYF
TRBJ2-2	TRBV30	NA	CAWSVPSGRYTGELFF
TRBJ2-5	TRBV6-1	NA	CASRTGGWRQETQYF
TRBJ1-5	TRBV7-8	NA	CASSHSNSNQPQHF
TRBJ1-5	TRBV28	few	CASSQTGNQPQHF
TRBJ2-7	TRBV13	NA	CASSLSAGGTSGSTGRNEQYF
TRBJ2-5	TRBV11-2	NA	CASSLDPRGGLKETQYF
TRBJ2-1	TRBV19	NA	CASSILLPGLAGQKFF
TRBJ1-5	TRBV7-2	NA	CASSFFDQPQHF
TRBJ1-4	TRBV9	NA	CASSRSDRVDEKLFF
TRBJ1-5	TRBV5-1	NA	CASSPGGGAYQPQHF
TRBJ1-5	TRBV4-1	NA	CASSQDRVGGLSPQHF
TRBJ1-1	TRBV5-1	NA	CASSADSLNTEAFF
TRBJ2-5	TRBV6-1	NA	CASSEAWTQYF
TRBJ2-7	TRBV19	NA	CASRKTSLAYEQYF
TRBJ2-2	TRBV9	NA	CASSASPTDGELFF
TRBJ1-2	TRBV7-3	NA	CASSFNRGGYTF
TRBJ2-3	TRBV5-6	NA	CASSTGTSRPDTQYF
TRBJ1-1	TRBV6-5	NA	CASRPPGQNTEAFF
TRBJ2-2	TRBV5-1	NA	CASSLDSARTGELFF
TRBJ1-3	TRBV11-2	NA	CASSFDSVYSRYSGNTIYF
TRBJ1-2	TRBV5-1	NA	CASSPRTGSPYGYTF
TRBJ2-7	TRBV7-2	NA	CASSLSDRQQYF
TRBJ2-7	TRBV15	NA	CATSRSFLSFYEQYF
TRBJ2-7	TRBV4-3	NA	CASSQEPGTGSPYEQYF
TRBJ1-2	TRBV6-1	NA	CASSEGNDYGYTF
TRBJ2-7	TRBV7-2	NA	CASSSSGTYEQYF
TRBJ2-7	TRBV5-4	NA	CAFWDRHSYEQYF
TRBJ2-1	TRBV5-4	NA	CASSLQGAGNEQFF
TRBJ2-5	TRBV11-2	NA	CASSLVGGGRETQYF
TRBJ1-2	TRBV7-2	NA	CASSPNGPGDYGYTF
TRBJ1-2	TRBV7-9	NA	CASSSSFLTVLGYTF
TRBJ2-7	TRBV7-8	NA	CASSTGTRASYEQYF
TRBJ2-7	TRBV2	NA	CASSVKGQGAGEQYF
TRBJ1-2	TRBV5-4	NA	CASSLGDGFGYTF